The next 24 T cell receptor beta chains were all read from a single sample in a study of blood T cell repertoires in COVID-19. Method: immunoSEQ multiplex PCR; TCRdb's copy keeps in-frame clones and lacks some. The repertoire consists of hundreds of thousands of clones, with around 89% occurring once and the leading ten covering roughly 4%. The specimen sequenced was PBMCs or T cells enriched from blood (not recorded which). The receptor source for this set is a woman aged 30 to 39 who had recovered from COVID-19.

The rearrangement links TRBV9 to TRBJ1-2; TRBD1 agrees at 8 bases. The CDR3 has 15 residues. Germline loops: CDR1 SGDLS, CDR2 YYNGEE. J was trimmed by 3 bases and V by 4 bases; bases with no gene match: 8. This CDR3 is CASSTRTGFYYGYTF. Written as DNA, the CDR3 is TGTGCCAGCAGCACTCGGACAGGGTTTTACTATGGCTACACCTTC.

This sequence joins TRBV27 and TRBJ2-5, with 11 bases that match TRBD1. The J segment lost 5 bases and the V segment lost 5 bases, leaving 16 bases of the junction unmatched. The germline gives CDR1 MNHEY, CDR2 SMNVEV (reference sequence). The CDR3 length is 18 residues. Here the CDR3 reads CASSPPWGQGVGRETQYF. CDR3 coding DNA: TGTGCCAGCAGTCCCCCCTGGGGACAGGGGGTTGGACGGGAGACCCAGTACTTC.

The CDR3 sequence is CAWSEGEGKLFF. The CDR3 nucleotides are TGTGCCTGGAGTGAAGGGGAAGGAAAACTGTTTTTT. The V gene is TRBV30, the J gene TRBJ1-4, with D perhaps matching TRBD1 (5 bases). V lost 1 base to trimming and J lost 10 bases, with 10 bases between them. Germline CDR1 reads GTSNPN; CDR2 reads SVGIG (reference sequence). The CDR3 totals 12 residues.

The CDR3 reads CASSQVSQAGYTF. The CDR3 bases are TGTGCCAGCAGCCAAGTTTCCCAGGCGGGCTACACCTTC. The chain couples TRBV3-1 (or the pseudogene TRBV3-2) to TRBJ1-2; no reliable D call. The CDR3 extends over 13 amino acids. Looked up from germline, CDR1 is LGHDT and CDR2 is YNNKEL (reference sequence). V shed 1 base and J shed 8 bases, with 11 bases lying between them.

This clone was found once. CDR3 sequence: CASSTDRDQPQHF. As DNA, the CDR3 is TGTGCCAGCAGCACGGACAGGGATCAGCCCCAGCATTTT. The rearrangement joins TRBV7-3 to TRBJ1-5, with 8 bases fitting TRBD1. CDR1 is SGHTA and CDR2 is FQGTGA in the germline V gene. CDR3 size: 13 residues. Germline trimming cut 5 bases from V and 5 bases from J; bases unmatched to any gene: 2.

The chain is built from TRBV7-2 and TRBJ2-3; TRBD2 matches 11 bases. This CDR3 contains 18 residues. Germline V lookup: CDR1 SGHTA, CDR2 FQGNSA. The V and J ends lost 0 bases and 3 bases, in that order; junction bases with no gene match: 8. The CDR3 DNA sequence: TGTGCCAGCAGCTTAGCCGTAGCGGGAGGGCCTCGGACAGATACGCAGTATTTT. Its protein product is CASSLAVAGGPRTDTQYF.

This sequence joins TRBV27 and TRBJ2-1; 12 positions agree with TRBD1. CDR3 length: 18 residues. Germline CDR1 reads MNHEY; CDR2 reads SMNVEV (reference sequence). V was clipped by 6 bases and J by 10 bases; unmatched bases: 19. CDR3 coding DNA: TGTGCCAGCAGCGTAACGGGACAGGGGGCAGCAAGCTTCGGGGAGCAGTTCTTC. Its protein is CASSVTGQGAASFGEQFF.

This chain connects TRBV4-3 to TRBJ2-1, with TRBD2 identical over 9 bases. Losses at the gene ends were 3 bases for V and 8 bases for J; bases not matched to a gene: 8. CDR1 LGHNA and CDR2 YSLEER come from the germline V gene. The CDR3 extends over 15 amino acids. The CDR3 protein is CASSHGGRALDEQFF. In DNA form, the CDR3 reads TGCGCCAGCAGCCATGGCGGGAGGGCCCTCGATGAGCAGTTCTTC.

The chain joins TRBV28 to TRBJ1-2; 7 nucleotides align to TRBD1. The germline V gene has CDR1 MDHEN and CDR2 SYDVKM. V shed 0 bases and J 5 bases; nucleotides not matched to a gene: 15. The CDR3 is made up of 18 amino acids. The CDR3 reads CASSLWRDRDHPAYGYTF. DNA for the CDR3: TGTGCCAGCAGTTTATGGCGAGACAGGGATCACCCGGCGTATGGCTACACCTTC.

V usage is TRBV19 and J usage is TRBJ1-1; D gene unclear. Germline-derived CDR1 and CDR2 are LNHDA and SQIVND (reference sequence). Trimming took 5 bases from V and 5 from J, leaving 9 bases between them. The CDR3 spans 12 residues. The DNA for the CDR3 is TGTGCCAGTAGTCATCGGGTGACTGAAGCTTTCTTT. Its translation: CASSHRVTEAFF.

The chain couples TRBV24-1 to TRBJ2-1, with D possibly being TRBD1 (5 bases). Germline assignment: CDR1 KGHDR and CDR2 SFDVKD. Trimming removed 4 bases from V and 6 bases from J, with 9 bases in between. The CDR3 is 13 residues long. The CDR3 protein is CATSEHRLNEQFF. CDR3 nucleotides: TGTGCCACCAGTGAACACAGGCTCAATGAGCAGTTCTTC.

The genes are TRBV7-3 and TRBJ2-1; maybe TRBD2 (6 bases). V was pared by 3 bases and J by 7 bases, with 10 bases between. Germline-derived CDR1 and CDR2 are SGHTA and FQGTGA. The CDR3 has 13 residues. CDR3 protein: CASSFGTANEQFF. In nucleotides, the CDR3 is TGTGCCAGCAGCTTCGGGACTGCTAATGAGCAGTTCTTC.

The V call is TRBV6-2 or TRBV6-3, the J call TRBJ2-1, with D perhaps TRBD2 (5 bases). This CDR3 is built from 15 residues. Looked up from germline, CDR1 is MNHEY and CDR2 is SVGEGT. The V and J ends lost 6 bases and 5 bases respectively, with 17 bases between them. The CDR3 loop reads CASSTRGGWDNEQFF. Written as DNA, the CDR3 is TGTGCCAGCAGCACTCGGGGTGGGTGGGACAATGAGCAGTTCTTC.

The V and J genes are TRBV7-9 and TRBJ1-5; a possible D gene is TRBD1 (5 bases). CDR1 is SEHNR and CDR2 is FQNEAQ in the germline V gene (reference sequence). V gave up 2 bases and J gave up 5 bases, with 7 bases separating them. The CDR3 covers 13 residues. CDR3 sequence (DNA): TGTGCCAGCAGCTTACAACAGGATCAGCCCCAGCATTTT. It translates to CASSLQQDQPQHF.

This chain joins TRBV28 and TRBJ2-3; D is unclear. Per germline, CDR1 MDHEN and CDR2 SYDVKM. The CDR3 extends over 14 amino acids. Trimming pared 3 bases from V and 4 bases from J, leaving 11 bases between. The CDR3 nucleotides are TGTGCCAGCAGTTTTACCCTAAACCCAGATACGCAGTATTTT. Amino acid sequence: CASSFTLNPDTQYF.

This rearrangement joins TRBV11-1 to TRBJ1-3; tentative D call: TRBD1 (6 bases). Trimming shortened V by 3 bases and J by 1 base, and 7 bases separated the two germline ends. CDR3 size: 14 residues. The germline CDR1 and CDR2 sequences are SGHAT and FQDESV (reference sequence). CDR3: CASSLDRSGNTIYF. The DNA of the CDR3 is TGTGCCAGCAGCTTGGACAGATCTGGAAACACCATATATTTT.

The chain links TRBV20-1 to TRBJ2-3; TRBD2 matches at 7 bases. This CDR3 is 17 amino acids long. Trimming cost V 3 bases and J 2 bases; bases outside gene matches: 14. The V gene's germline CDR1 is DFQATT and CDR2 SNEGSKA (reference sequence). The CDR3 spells CSASGSGTPGPTDTQYF. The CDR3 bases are TGCAGTGCTAGTGGCAGCGGGACGCCTGGGCCCACAGATACGCAGTATTTT.

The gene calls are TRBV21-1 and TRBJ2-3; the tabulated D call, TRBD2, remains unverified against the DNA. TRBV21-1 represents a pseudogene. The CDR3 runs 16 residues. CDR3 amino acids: CASSVRLAAATDTQYF. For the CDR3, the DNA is TGTGCCAGCAGCGTGCGACTAGCGGCTGCCACAGATACGCAGTATTTT.

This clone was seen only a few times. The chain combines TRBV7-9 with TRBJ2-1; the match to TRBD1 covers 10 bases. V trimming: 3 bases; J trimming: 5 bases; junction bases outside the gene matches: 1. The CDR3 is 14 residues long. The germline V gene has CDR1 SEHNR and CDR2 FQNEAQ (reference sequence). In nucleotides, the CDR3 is TGTGCCAGCAGCTTGGGACAGGGGCACAATGAGCAGTTCTTC. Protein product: CASSLGQGHNEQFF.

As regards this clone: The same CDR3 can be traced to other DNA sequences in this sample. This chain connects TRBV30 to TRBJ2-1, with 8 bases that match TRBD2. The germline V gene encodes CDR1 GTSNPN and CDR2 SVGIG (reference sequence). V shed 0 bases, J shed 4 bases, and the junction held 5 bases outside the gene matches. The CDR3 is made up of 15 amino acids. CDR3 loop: CAWSVGLAGYNEQFF. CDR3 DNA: TGTGCCTGGAGTGTAGGGCTAGCGGGTTACAATGAGCAGTTCTTC.

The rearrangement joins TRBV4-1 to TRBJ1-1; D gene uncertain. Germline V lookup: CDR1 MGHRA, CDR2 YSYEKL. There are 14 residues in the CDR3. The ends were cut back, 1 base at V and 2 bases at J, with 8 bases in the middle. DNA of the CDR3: TGCGCCAGCAGCCAAGTTTCGGTTAACACTGAAGCTTTCTTT. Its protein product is CASSQVSVNTEAFF.

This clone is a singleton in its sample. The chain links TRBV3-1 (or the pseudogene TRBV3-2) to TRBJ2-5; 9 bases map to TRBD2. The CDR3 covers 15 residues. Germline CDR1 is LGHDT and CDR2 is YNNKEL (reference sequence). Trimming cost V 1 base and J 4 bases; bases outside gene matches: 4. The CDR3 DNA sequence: TGTGCCAGCAGCCAAGGACTAGCGGCTTCAGAGACCCAGTACTTC. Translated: CASSQGLAASETQYF.

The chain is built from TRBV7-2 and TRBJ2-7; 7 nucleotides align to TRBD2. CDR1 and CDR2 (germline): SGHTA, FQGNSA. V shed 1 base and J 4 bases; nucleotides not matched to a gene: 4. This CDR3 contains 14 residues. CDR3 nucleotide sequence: TGTGCCAGCAGCTTAGGCGGGAGTGCTTACGAGCAGTACTTC. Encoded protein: CASSLGGSAYEQYF. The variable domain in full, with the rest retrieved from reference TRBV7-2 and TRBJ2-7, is GAGVSQSPSNKVTEKGKDVELRCDPISGHTALYWYRQSLGQGLEFLIYFQGNSAPDKSGLPSDRFSAERTGGSVSTLTIQRTQQEDSAVYLCASSLGGSAYEQYFGPGTRLTVT.

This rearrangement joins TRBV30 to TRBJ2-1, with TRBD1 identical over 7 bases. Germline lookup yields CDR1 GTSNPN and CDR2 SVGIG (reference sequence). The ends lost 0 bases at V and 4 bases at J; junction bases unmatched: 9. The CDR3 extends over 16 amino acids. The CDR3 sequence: CAWSVHFGTEYNEQFF. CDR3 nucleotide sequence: TGTGCCTGGAGTGTACATTTCGGGACAGAATACAATGAGCAGTTCTTC.